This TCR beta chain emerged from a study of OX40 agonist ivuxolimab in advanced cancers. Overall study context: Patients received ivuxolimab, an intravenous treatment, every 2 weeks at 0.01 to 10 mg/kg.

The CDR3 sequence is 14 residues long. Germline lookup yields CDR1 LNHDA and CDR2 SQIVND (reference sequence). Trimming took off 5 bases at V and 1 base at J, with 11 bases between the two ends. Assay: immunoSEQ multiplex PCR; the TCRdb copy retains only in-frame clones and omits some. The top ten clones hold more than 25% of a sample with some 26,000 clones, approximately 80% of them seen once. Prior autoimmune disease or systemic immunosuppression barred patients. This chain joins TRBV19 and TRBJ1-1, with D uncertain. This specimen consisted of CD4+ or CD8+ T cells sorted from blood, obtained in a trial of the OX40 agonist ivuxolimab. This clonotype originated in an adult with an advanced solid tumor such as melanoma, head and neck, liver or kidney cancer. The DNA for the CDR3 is TGTGCCAGTAGTCCGTGGACGGAGAACACTGAAGCTTTCTTT. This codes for CASSPWTENTEAFF.